This T cell receptor (beta chain) came from a study of T-cell memory formation after mild COVID-19. Findings of the study overall: Within pre-infection memory, some responding clones were found, suggesting cross-reactive memory joined.

This clonotype has a count of ten or more. Its target is unknown. Researchers used 5'RACE with constant-segment primers to make TCR alpha and TCR beta cDNA libraries that carry sample barcodes and UMIs. TCRdb analysed the 5' RACE reads with MiXCR anew, one entry per CDR3 protein. The table has under 550,000 distinct CDR3 sequences, about 20% seen once; the top ten hold roughly an eighth. The source of this sequence is an adult woman who had mild COVID-19 (a few samples of this study predate the infection). Cell type and time point are not known. Sequenced: PBMCs or a T cell subset sorted from them (not recorded which).

DNA for the CDR3: TGCAGCGTTGAGCCACAGGGAGGCCGACAAGCTTTCTTT. This gives the protein CSVEPQGGRQAFF. The rearrangement links TRBV29-1 to TRBJ1-1, with D possibly being TRBD1 (6 bases). V was pared by 3 bases and J by 9 bases, with 17 bases between. Germline V gene sequence: CDR1 SQVTM, CDR2 ANQGSEA. This CDR3 is 13 amino acids long.